This passage covers 2 T cell receptor beta chains from one sample sequenced in a study of untreated major depressive disorder. Method: immunoSEQ multiplex PCR; TCRdb's copy keeps in-frame clones and lacks some. In the table there are over 20,000 clones, roughly 91% of which are singletons. Sequencing was performed on CD4+ T cells from PBMCs. These receptors all stem from a man younger than 45 in good health.

The V call is TRBV4-2, the J call TRBJ1-2, with 8 bases fitting TRBD1. Germline loops: CDR1 LGHNA, CDR2 YNFKEQ. J lost 3 bases, V lost 5 bases, and 2 bases had no gene match. The CDR3 extends over 13 amino acids. CDR3 protein: CASSKDRDYGYTF. The CDR3 nucleotides read TGTGCCAGCAGCAAGGACAGGGACTATGGCTACACCTTC.

The chain is built from TRBV2 and TRBJ2-2, with 10 nucleotides matching TRBD2. The CDR3 contains 15 residues. V shed 7 bases and J 6 bases; nucleotides not matched to a gene: 8. Per the germline V gene, CDR1 is SNHLY and CDR2 is FYNNEI. CDR3 region: CASIMSGRAPGELFF. CDR3 nucleotides: TGTGCCAGCATCATGAGCGGGAGGGCCCCCGGGGAGCTGTTTTTT.